A single sample gave rise to the 2 T cell receptor beta chains below, sequenced in a study of diagnostic markers for celiac disease. Using the reads, TCRdb records one entry per CDR3 protein without DNA. The listing records about 5,000 distinct CDR3 sequences. Sequencing was performed on either unsorted cells or a sorted T cell fraction (not recorded which). The origin of the receptors is a human donor. This table probably holds off-target reads from a library built for another chain.

The V gene is TRBV20-1, the J gene TRBJ1-5. The CDR3 loop spans 15 amino acids. Looked up from germline, CDR1 is DFQATT and CDR2 is SNEGSKA (reference sequence). The CDR3 here is CSARGADLTNQPQHF.

This clonotype is deemed medium-sized by its frequency. The gene calls are TRBV18 and TRBJ1-1; TCRdb reports TRBD1, a call that lacks DNA to check it against. The CDR3 is 15 residues long. Per the germline V gene, CDR1 is KGHSH and CDR2 is LQKENI. This CDR3 is CASSPLRGLDTEAFF.